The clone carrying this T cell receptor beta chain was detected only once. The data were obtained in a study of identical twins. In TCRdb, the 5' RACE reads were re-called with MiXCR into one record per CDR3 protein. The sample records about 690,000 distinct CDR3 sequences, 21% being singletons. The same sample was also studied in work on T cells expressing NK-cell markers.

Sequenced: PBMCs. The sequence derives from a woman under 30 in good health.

CDR3 DNA sequence: TGCAGCGTTGAACAGCCCCTCGAGACTTTCTTT. Its protein is CSVEQPLETFF. The J gene is TRBJ1-1, the V gene TRBV29-1, with D unresolved. CDR1 and CDR2 (germline): SQVTM, ANQGSEA. V dropped 2 bases and J dropped 12 bases, with 13 bases sitting between them. The CDR3 extends over 11 amino acids. Full variable domain (missing parts from reference TRBV29-1 and TRBJ1-1): SAVISQKPSRDICQRGTSLTIQCQVDSQVTMMFWYRQQPGQSLTLIATANQGSEATYESGFVIDKFPISRPNLTFSTLTVSNMSPEDSSIYLCSVEQPLETFFGQGTRLTVV.